The 24 T cell receptor beta chains below all came from one sample that was sequenced in a study of T cells in narcolepsy. Their target antigens are unknown. TCRdb's table, derived via immunoSEQ multiplex PCR, lists solely in-frame clones and lacks some. In the table there are 2,000 to 3,000 clones, roughly 26% of which are singletons. Sequencing used cultured CD4+ T cells from cerebrospinal fluid. Receptors were obtained from a human donor with narcolepsy.

This clone was observed a handful of times. This chain joins TRBV9 and TRBJ1-1, with a tentative D call TRBD1 (6 bases). V dropped 4 bases and J dropped 4 bases, with 11 bases sitting between them. There are 13 residues in the CDR3. Germline lookup yields CDR1 SGDLS and CDR2 YYNGEE. Written as DNA, the CDR3 is TGTGCCAGCAGCCAGGAGGGGGGCACTGAAGCTTTCTTT. Encoded protein: CASSQEGGTEAFF.

The gene calls are TRBV25-1 and TRBJ2-7, with 11 bases aligning to TRBD1. Germline CDR1 reads MGHDK; CDR2 reads SYGVNS. The CDR3 is made up of 14 amino acids. J lost 3 bases, V lost 6 bases, and 4 bases had no gene match. The CDR3: CASSVGQGGYEQYF. Written as DNA, the CDR3 is TGTGCCAGCAGCGTGGGACAGGGGGGCTACGAGCAGTACTTC.

The rearrangement links TRBV4-3 to TRBJ2-1, with D possibly TRBD2 on 6 matching bases. Germline CDR1 LGHNA, CDR2 YSLEER. The CDR3 has 15 residues. The V and J ends lost 0 bases and 9 bases respectively, with 15 bases between them. DNA of the CDR3: TGCGCCAGCAGCCAAGACGGGAGAAAGGGTAGTGAGCAGTTCTTC. It yields the protein CASSQDGRKGSEQFF.

This clone showed up just a few times. V and J are TRBV7-2 and TRBJ2-3; D gene ambiguous. Germline V gene data show CDR1 as SGHTA and CDR2 as FQGNSA. This CDR3 is 13 amino acids long. V lost 2 bases and J lost 2, with 5 bases in between. This CDR3 reads CASSLRPTDTQYF. DNA for the CDR3: TGTGCCAGCAGCTTAAGGCCCACAGATACGCAGTATTTT.

As to this clone: At one boundary the junction diverges from the germline segment, which might be a read error. This rearrangement joins TRBV5-4 to TRBJ2-7, with TRBD2 identical over 14 bases. The CDR3 is 16 amino acids. Germline CDR1 SGHNT, CDR2 YYREEE (reference sequence). The DNA of the CDR3 is TGCGCCAGCAGCCAAGGGGGACTAGCGGGAGAGCACGAGCAGTACTTC. It translates to CASSQGGLAGEHEQYF.

This clone has more than one count but fewer than ten. This chain links TRBV4-2 with TRBJ2-5, with D hard to call. This CDR3 region has 14 residues. V dropped 5 bases and J dropped 3 bases, with 13 bases sitting between them. CDR1 and CDR2 (germline): LGHNA, YNFKEQ. CDR3 nucleotide sequence: TGTGCCAGCAGCTACCTGGGCGGAGAAGAGACCCAGTACTTC. As protein: CASSYLGGEETQYF.

This clone was counted only a few times. The J gene is TRBJ1-1, the V gene TRBV6-4; D gene uncertain. V lost 5 bases and J lost 1, with 14 bases in between. CDR1 and CDR2 from the germline V gene are MRHNA and SNTAGT. This CDR3 region has 15 residues. CDR3 sequence (DNA): TGTGCCAGCAGTTTCCATAGGACTTCGAACACTGAAGCTTTCTTT. It translates to CASSFHRTSNTEAFF.

Turning to this clone: A read error likely explains this, since a far larger clone differs by one base. The sample contains more than one DNA sequence encoding this CDR3. The chain recombines TRBV5-4 with TRBJ1-4, with TRBD1 as a possible D gene (6 bases). The CDR3 totals 15 residues. Germline CDR1 SGHNT, CDR2 YYREEE (reference sequence). V lost 4 bases and J lost 8, with 18 bases in between. The CDR3 bases are TGTGCCAGCAGCCAAGATTTCAGGGGTAACGAAAAACTGTTTTTT. This translates into CASSQDFRGNEKLFF.

This sequence joins TRBV7-1 and TRBJ1-2; D is perhaps TRBD1 (6 bases). TRBV7-1 carries the ORF label, with uncertain function. V was trimmed by 5 bases and J by 2 bases, leaving 9 bases between them. CDR3 length equals 13 residues. In DNA form, the CDR3 reads TGTGCCAGCAGCCCTACAGGGAACTATGGCTACACCTTC. Residues: CASSPTGNYGYTF.

The chain has TRBV5-8 and TRBJ1-2; TRBD1 matches at 10 bases. The CDR3 has 16 residues. Trimming cost V 1 base and J 2 bases; bases outside gene matches: 5. CDR1 and CDR2 from the germline V gene are SGHTS and YDEGEE. The CDR3 is CASSLSWDRGNYGYTF. The CDR3 nucleotides read TGTGCCAGCAGCTTGTCTTGGGACAGGGGAAACTATGGCTACACCTTC.

This clone was detected a few times. This chain uses TRBV7-3 with TRBJ1-2; possibly TRBD1 for D (6 bases). The germline V gene has CDR1 SGHTA and CDR2 FQGTGA. V lost 3 bases and J 1 base, leaving 18 bases between the germline ends. This CDR3 is 17 amino acids long. CDR3 sequence (DNA): TGTGCCAGCAGCTTGGGGATCAACAGGGACCTTAACTATGGCTACACCTTC. It codes for CASSLGINRDLNYGYTF.

The sample holds one count of this clone. A far larger clone is off by one base, so a read error is likely. The chain combines TRBV6-1 with TRBJ1-6, with D unresolved. This CDR3 contains 13 residues. In germline, CDR1 is MNHNS, CDR2 SASEGT. The CDR3 sequence: CSSILERASPLHF. In DNA, the CDR3 is TGTTCCAGCATCCTTGAGAGGGCTTCACCCCTCCACTTT.

By sample fraction, this clone is medium-sized. The rearrangement joins TRBV21-1 to TRBJ2-7; the D call TRBD2 from the table was never checked on the DNA. TRBV21-1 constitutes a pseudogene. The CDR3 runs 14 residues. This CDR3 is CASRWTSGSEEQYF. The CDR3 region has the DNA TGTGCCAGCAGGTGGACTAGCGGGAGTGAAGAGCAGTACTTC.

A few counts support this clone. A far larger clone lies a single base away; this is likely a read error. The same CDR3 also results from other DNA sequences found in this sample. The chain carries TRBV7-2 and TRBJ2-3; D is ambiguous. CDR1 SGHTA and CDR2 FQGNSA come from the germline V gene. The CDR3 runs 16 residues. The germline V and J ends were trimmed by 5 bases and 0 bases, with 15 bases remaining between them. The CDR3 region has the DNA TGTGCCAGCAGCCAAGGTCCGTTCTCTAGCACAGATACGCAGTATTTT. Encoded protein: CASSQGPFSSTDTQYF.

Comments on this clone: A read error may explain this, as a much larger clone is one base away. The chain combines TRBV12-2 with TRBJ1-6; the table's D call of TRBD1 was not tested on the DNA. TRBV12-2 counts as a pseudogene. There are 16 residues in the CDR3. CDR3 region: CASRARPGQGARPLHF. CDR3 sequence (DNA): TGTGCAAGTCGCGCACGACCGGGACAGGGGGCTAGGCCCCTCCACTTT.

DNA for the CDR3: TGTGCCAGCAGCTCTAGCGGGAGTGGGGAGACCCAGTACTTC. Translated: CASSSSGSGETQYF. This chain uses TRBV11-3 with TRBJ2-5; 10 positions agree with TRBD2. The germline CDR1 and CDR2 sequences are SGHNT and YENEEA. J was trimmed by 5 bases and V by 4 bases; bases with no gene match: 4. CDR3 length: 14 residues.

By proportion, this clone is medium-sized. V and J are TRBV9 and TRBJ2-7; 7 nucleotides agree with TRBD1. The V gene end was trimmed by 4 bases and the J gene end by 1 base; junction bases not matched to a gene: 8. This CDR3 is built from 15 residues. The germline V gene has CDR1 SGDLS and CDR2 YYNGEE. In DNA, the CDR3 is TGTGCCAGCAGCCTAAGACAGGGTTGGTCCTACGAGCAGTACTTC. This encodes CASSLRQGWSYEQYF.

With regard to this clone: One base separates it from a far larger clone, so it is likely a read error. The CDR3 here is CASSWDRGKSEAFF. CDR3 nucleotide sequence: TGTGCCAGCAGCTGGGACAGGGGAAAGTCTGAAGCTTTCTTT. The V and J genes are TRBV5-6 and TRBJ1-1, with 10 bases matching TRBD1. The CDR3 loop spans 14 amino acids. With 3 bases clipped from V and 6 bases from J, the junction kept 5 bases outside the gene matches. The germline gives CDR1 SGHDT, CDR2 YYEEEE.

The chain combines TRBV6-8 with TRBJ2-3; TRBD2 agrees at 8 bases. With 6 bases clipped from V and 2 bases from J, the junction kept 7 bases outside the gene matches. This CDR3 contains 15 residues. Germline values: CDR1 MNHGY, CDR2 SAAAGT. The CDR3 loop is CASRSGSFLTDTQYF. The CDR3, as DNA: TGTGCCAGCAGGAGCGGGAGTTTCCTCACAGATACGCAGTATTTT.

This clone has just a few counts. The rearrangement joins TRBV9 to TRBJ2-7, with no clear D. Germline CDR1 reads SGDLS; CDR2 reads YYNGEE. The CDR3 contains 13 residues. Trimming took 4 bases from V and 2 from J, leaving 10 bases between them. Written as DNA, the CDR3 is TGTGCCAGCAGCTCTCACGCGGCCTACGAGCAGTACTTC. Its translation: CASSSHAAYEQYF. The full variable domain, with the rest looked up from reference TRBV9 and TRBJ2-7, is DSGVTQTPKHLITATGQRVTLRCSPRSGDLSVYWYQQSLDQGLQFLIQYYNGEERAKGNILERFSAQQFPDLHSELNLSSLELGDSALYFCASSSHAAYEQYFGPGTRLTVT.

This clone was found a few times. A clone one base away is much larger, so this may be a read error. J is TRBJ1-5 and V is TRBV7-2; D is unresolved. This CDR3 is 14 amino acids long. V was shortened by 3 bases and J by 4 bases, with 10 bases between the two germline ends. CDR1 is SGHTA and CDR2 is FQGNSA in the germline V gene. The CDR3, as DNA: TGTGCCAGCAGCTTCGGAGGACTGAATCAGCCCCAGCATTTT. The encoded protein is CASSFGGLNQPQHF.

On this clone itself: A far larger clone is one base from this, pointing to a likely read error. The rearrangement links TRBV10-3 to TRBJ1-5, with a possible D match to TRBD1 (5 bases). V was shortened by 5 bases and J by 9 bases, with 20 bases between the two germline ends. CDR1 and CDR2 from the germline V gene are ENHRY and SYGVKD. The CDR3 covers 15 residues. The CDR3 loop is CAISSARLGVGPQHF. The CDR3 bases are TGTGCCATCAGTTCGGCCAGGTTAGGGGTAGGGCCCCAGCATTTT.

There are a few counts of this clone. Compared with germline, one end of the junction differs, possibly owing to a read error. The chain has TRBV5-3 and TRBJ1-1; a possible D gene is TRBD1 (5 bases). TRBV5-3 is an open reading frame whose function is uncertain. This CDR3 region has 13 residues. CDR3 DNA: TGTGCCAGCAGCTTGGATTGGGGCCCTGAAGCTTTCTTT. Amino acids: CASSLDWGPEAFF.

Worth noting for this clone: A much bigger clone sits one base away, suggesting this may be a read error. V and J are TRBV4-2 and TRBJ2-7; D unresolved. The germline V gene encodes CDR1 LGHNA and CDR2 YNFKEQ. V was shortened by 0 bases and J by 7 bases, with 10 bases between the two germline ends. CDR3 length: 13 amino acids. The CDR3 protein is CASSQDQIGEQYF. In DNA, the CDR3 is TGTGCCAGCAGCCAAGATCAAATAGGGGAGCAGTACTTC.